Each of the 7 T cell receptor beta chains below was sequenced from the same sample in a study of PD-L1 blockade in urothelial cancer. The method was immunoSEQ multiplex PCR; TCRdb's version includes in-frame clones alone and lacks a portion of them. The sample contains around 70,000 clones, 84% of which appear only once. The material sequenced was PBMCs, taken around atezolizumab (anti-PD-L1) treatment. The receptors come from a man in his sixties or seventies with urothelial cancer.

The chain employs TRBV14 and TRBJ2-5; TRBD2 aligns across 14 bases. Germline V gene data show CDR1 as SGHDN and CDR2 as FVKESK. The CDR3 runs to 16 residues. V shed 1 base and J 3 bases; nucleotides not matched to a gene: 1. In DNA form, the CDR3 reads TGTGCCAGCAGCCAAGGACTAGCGGGAGGGGAAGAGACCCAGTACTTC. Amino acids: CASSQGLAGGEETQYF.

The genes are TRBV6-1 and TRBJ1-5; TRBD1 matches 8 bases. The V segment lost 3 bases and the J segment 7 bases; nucleotides outside the gene matches: 14. Germline CDR1 reads MNHNS; CDR2 reads SASEGT. The CDR3 has 17 amino acids. CDR3 amino acids: CASSELFTGGTGQPQHF. CDR3 bases: TGTGCCAGCAGTGAGTTGTTTACAGGGGGAACGGGGCAGCCCCAGCATTTT.

This clone was seen more than once but under ten times. CDR3 in amino acids: CASSQAGVHQGEKLFF. DNA of the CDR3: TGTGCCAGCAGTCAAGCGGGGGTTCATCAAGGAGAAAAACTGTTTTTT. The chain carries TRBV7-2 and TRBJ1-4; the D gene is possibly TRBD1 (5 bases). The CDR3 sequence is 16 residues long. CDR1 and CDR2 from the germline V gene are SGHTA and FQGNSA. V was trimmed by 6 bases and J by 8 bases, leaving 22 bases between them.

With respect to this clone: The junction does not match germline at one end; this may be a read error. J is TRBJ2-3 and V is TRBV30, with 11 bases lining up with TRBD2. This CDR3 is built from 15 residues. CDR1 GTSNPN and CDR2 SVGIG come from the germline V gene (reference sequence). The CDR3 DNA sequence: TGTGCCGGGAGTAGTAGCGGGAGGGCGGGAGATACGCAGTATTTT. Protein sequence: CAGSSSGRAGDTQYF. The full variable domain, completed using reference TRBV30 and TRBJ2-3, is SQTIHQWPATLVQPVGSPLSLECTVEGTSNPNLYWYRQAAGRGLQLLFYSVGIGQISSEVPQNLSASRPQDRQFILSSKKLLLSDSGFYLCAGSSSGRAGDTQYFGPGTRLTVL.

This clone was picked up one time. The V and J genes are TRBV6-6 and TRBJ1-1; TRBD1 is a possible D gene (5 bases). Germline CDR1 MNHNY, CDR2 SVGAGI (reference sequence). V gave up 2 bases and J gave up 4 bases, with 14 bases separating them. The CDR3 covers 15 residues. In nucleotides, the CDR3 is TGTGCCAGCAGTTACCAGGGTGTCACCTCCACTGAAGCTTTCTTT. This translates into CASSYQGVTSTEAFF.

The chain uses TRBV11-2 and TRBJ1-2; TRBD1 aligns across 7 bases. With V trimmed by 0 bases and J by 4 bases, 11 bases remained unmatched. The CDR3 is made up of 17 amino acids. CDR1 is SGHAT and CDR2 is FQNNGV in the germline V gene. Written as DNA, the CDR3 is TGTGCCAGCAGCTTAGATCTCGTGGGACAGCTGATCTATGGCTACACCTTC. As protein: CASSLDLVGQLIYGYTF.

The genes are TRBV28 and TRBJ2-3; 16 bases agree with TRBD2. This CDR3 is 18 amino acids long. Germline CDR1 MDHEN, CDR2 SYDVKM. Unmatched junction bases numbered 8, after V lost 3 bases and J lost 5 bases. CDR3 coding DNA: TGTGCCAGCAGTTTGCCGGGACTAGCGGGAGGGCCTTTAGATACGCAGTATTTT. Protein product: CASSLPGLAGGPLDTQYF. The full variable domain, in which reference TRBV28 and TRBJ2-3 provide the parts outside the CDR3, is DVKVTQSSRYLVKRTGEKVFLECVQDMDHENMFWYRQDPGLGLRLIYFSYDVKMKEKGDIPEGYSVSREKKERFSLILESASTNQTSMYLCASSLPGLAGGPLDTQYFGPGTRLTVL.